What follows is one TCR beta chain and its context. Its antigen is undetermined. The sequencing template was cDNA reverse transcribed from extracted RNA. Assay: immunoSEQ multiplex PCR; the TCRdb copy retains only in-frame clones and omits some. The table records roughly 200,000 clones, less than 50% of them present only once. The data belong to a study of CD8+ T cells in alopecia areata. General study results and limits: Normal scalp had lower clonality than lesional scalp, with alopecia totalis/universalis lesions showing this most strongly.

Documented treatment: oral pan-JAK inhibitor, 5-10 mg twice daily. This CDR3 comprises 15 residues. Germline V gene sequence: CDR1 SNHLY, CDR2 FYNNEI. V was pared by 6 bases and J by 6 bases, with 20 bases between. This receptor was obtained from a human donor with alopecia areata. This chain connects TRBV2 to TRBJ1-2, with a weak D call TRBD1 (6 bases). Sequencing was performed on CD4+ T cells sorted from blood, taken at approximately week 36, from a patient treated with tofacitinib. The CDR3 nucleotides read TGTGCCAGCAGAACCGACAGACAGGTGGGGAATGGCTACACCTTC. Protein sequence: CASRTDRQVGNGYTF.